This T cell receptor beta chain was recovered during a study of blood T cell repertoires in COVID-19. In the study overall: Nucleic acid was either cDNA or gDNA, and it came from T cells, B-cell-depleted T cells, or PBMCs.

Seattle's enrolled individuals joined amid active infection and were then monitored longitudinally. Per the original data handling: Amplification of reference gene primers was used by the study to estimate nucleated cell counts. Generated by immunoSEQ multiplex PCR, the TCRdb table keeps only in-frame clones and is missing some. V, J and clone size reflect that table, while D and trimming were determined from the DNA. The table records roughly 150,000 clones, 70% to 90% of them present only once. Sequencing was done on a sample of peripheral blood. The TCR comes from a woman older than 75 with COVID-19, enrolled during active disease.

This CDR3 reads CASSSRGSRGAFF. The DNA of the CDR3 is TGTGCCAGCAGTTCCAGGGGATCCCGAGGGGCTTTCTTT. The V gene is TRBV7-3, the J gene TRBJ1-1; tentatively, D is TRBD1 (6 bases). This CDR3 region has 13 residues. V was shortened by 6 bases and J by 11 bases, with 19 bases between the two germline ends. Germline-derived CDR1 and CDR2 are SGHTA and FQGTGA.